This TCR beta chain was identified during a study of blood T cell repertoires in COVID-19. Study summary: COVID-19 samples, acute and convalescent, were from the United States, Italy and Spain. PBMCs, B-cell-depleted T cells, or T cells provided the cDNA or gDNA that made up the material.

Per the original methods: Using reference gene primer amplification, nucleated cell counts were estimated. TCRdb keeps only in-frame clones here, not all; method: immunoSEQ multiplex PCR. The V and J calls and clone size come from that table; D and trimming were worked out from the DNA. The table includes 71,000 or so clones, 90% detected once. The TCR was taken from a woman under 30 with acute or convalescent COVID-19. Sequencing input: peripheral blood.

CDR3 in amino acids: CAISDPGQWDTDTQYF. The CDR3 DNA sequence: TGTGCCATCAGTGACCCGGGACAGTGGGACACAGATACGCAGTATTTT. The gene calls are TRBV10-3 and TRBJ2-3, with TRBD1 identical over 7 bases. Germline V gene lookup returns CDR1 ENHRY and CDR2 SYGVKD. Trimming at V came to 3 bases and at J to 2 bases, leaving 8 bases not matched to a gene. This CDR3 contains 16 residues.